The 21 T cell receptor beta chains given below trace back to one sample, sequenced in a study of blood T cell repertoires in COVID-19. Here immunoSEQ multiplex PCR was the method, and the copy in TCRdb shows in-frame clones only, minus some. The table has roughly 260,000 clones, approximately 85% seen once. The sample comprised PBMCs or T cells enriched from blood (not recorded which). These receptors were obtained from a woman aged 45-65 years who had recovered from COVID-19.

This chain joins TRBV5-1 and TRBJ2-3; D gene uncertain. Germline CDR1 reads SGHRS; CDR2 reads YFSETQ. The V end lost 0 bases, the J end lost 0 bases, and 8 bases lay between the germline ends. This CDR3 spans 15 amino acids. The CDR3 nucleotides read TGCGCCAGCAGCTTGGTCAGTCCTAGCACAGATACGCAGTATTTT. Translation: CASSLVSPSTDTQYF. The full variable domain, with the rest looked up from reference TRBV5-1 and TRBJ2-3, is KAGVTQTPRYLIKTRGQQVTLSCSPISGHRSVSWYQQTPGQGLQFLFEYFSETQRNKGNFPGRFSGRQFSNSRSEMNVSTLELGDSALYLCASSLVSPSTDTQYFGPGTRLTVL.

The chain has TRBV29-1 and TRBJ2-7, with TRBD2 matching over 8 bases. Germline V CDR1 and CDR2: SQVTM, ANQGSEA. The CDR3 covers 15 residues. With V trimmed by 7 bases and J by 1 base, 12 bases remained unmatched. CDR3 sequence reads: CSAGFSGTWSYEQYF. The CDR3 DNA reads as TGCAGCGCCGGATTTAGCGGGACCTGGTCCTACGAGCAGTACTTC.

The CDR3 region has the DNA TGTGCCAGCAGTGAAGCGCTGGTATATGGGACAGCCTATGGCTACACCTTC. This sequence encodes CASSEALVYGTAYGYTF. The chain couples TRBV2 to TRBJ1-2, with 7 bases that match TRBD1. The V gene's germline CDR1 is SNHLY and CDR2 FYNNEI. V shed 0 bases, J shed 4 bases, and the junction held 11 bases outside the gene matches. The CDR3 sequence is 17 residues long.

The chain employs TRBV5-1 and TRBJ1-2, with 9 bases aligning to TRBD1. Trimming took 4 bases from V and 6 from J; bases not matched to a gene: 7. Germline loops: CDR1 SGHRS, CDR2 YFSETQ. The CDR3 extends over 14 amino acids. As DNA, the CDR3 is TGCGCCAGCAGCCGAGAGGGGACAGGGCATGGCTACACCTTC. It is translated as CASSREGTGHGYTF.

The chain carries TRBV2 and TRBJ2-2, with a tentative D call TRBD1 (6 bases). The CDR3 is 14 amino acids. Germline assignment: CDR1 SNHLY and CDR2 FYNNEI. The V and J ends lost 1 base and 4 bases respectively, with 7 bases between them. The CDR3: CASSEGTATGELFF. CDR3 in DNA: TGTGCCAGCAGTGAAGGGACAGCCACCGGGGAGCTGTTTTTT.

J is TRBJ1-1 and V is TRBV6-5; D not resolved. The germline gives CDR1 MNHEY, CDR2 SVGAGI. This CDR3 has 12 residues. Trimming took 7 bases from V and 0 from J, leaving 6 bases between them. The CDR3 sequence is CASTEMNTEAFF. The CDR3 DNA sequence: TGTGCCAGCACCGAGATGAACACTGAAGCTTTCTTT.

The chain combines TRBV28 with TRBJ1-2; 7 bases map to TRBD1. This CDR3 comprises 17 residues. J lost 10 bases, V lost 7 bases, and 24 bases had no gene match. Germline-derived CDR1 and CDR2 are MDHEN and SYDVKM. The CDR3 bases are TGTGCCAGCACAAGGGTTTCTCAACGTTCAACAGGGGATTTCTACACCTTC. This codes for CASTRVSQRSTGDFYTF.

The genes are TRBV6-4 and TRBJ2-1; a weak D match, TRBD1 (5 bases). CDR1 and CDR2 from the germline V gene are MRHNA and SNTAGT. The V end lost 4 bases, the J end lost 10 bases, and 14 bases lay between the germline ends. The CDR3 sequence is 13 residues long. CDR3 DNA sequence: TGTGCCAGCAGTGCTCAGGGCGTGGGGGAGCAGTTCTTC. This codes for CASSAQGVGEQFF.

The rearrangement joins TRBV27 to TRBJ2-7, with TRBD2 matching 8 bases. The length of the CDR3 is 13 residues. V trimming: 5 bases; J trimming: 7 bases; junction bases outside the gene matches: 7. Germline assignment: CDR1 MNHEY and CDR2 SMNVEV (reference sequence). CDR3: CASSPRGGWEQYF. For the CDR3, the DNA is TGTGCCAGCAGTCCCCGGGGGGGATGGGAGCAGTACTTC.

The rearrangement joins TRBV5-1 to TRBJ2-3, with TRBD2 matching over 8 bases. Germline-derived CDR1 and CDR2 are SGHRS and YFSETQ. The length of the CDR3 is 16 residues. V was clipped by 4 bases and J by 3 bases; unmatched bases: 10. The CDR3, as DNA: TGCGCCAGCAGCACCGGGGGGGCATCGGAAACAGATACGCAGTATTTT. It is translated as CASSTGGASETDTQYF.

In DNA, the CDR3 is TGTGCCAGCAGCTTACAGTACAGGATTATCCAAGAGACCCAGTACTTC. Amino acids: CASSLQYRIIQETQYF. V and J are TRBV7-2 and TRBJ2-5; D is perhaps TRBD1 (5 bases). This CDR3 is 16 amino acids long. The V end was cut by 2 bases, the J end by 1 base, with 14 bases between. Per germline, CDR1 SGHTA and CDR2 FQGNSA.

The rearrangement uses TRBV7-8 and TRBJ1-4, with D maybe TRBD1 (6 bases). The CDR3 runs 17 residues. Germline V gene data show CDR1 as SGHVS and CDR2 as FQNEAQ. V dropped 1 base and J dropped 0 bases, with 12 bases sitting between them. CDR3 bases: TGTGCCAGCAGCTTAGACAGGGAGATGGCAACTAATGAAAAACTGTTTTTT. Protein: CASSLDREMATNEKLFF.

CDR3 sequence: CSAHRGSYGYTF. CDR3 bases: TGCAGCGCTCACAGGGGCAGCTATGGCTACACCTTC. J is TRBJ1-2 and V is TRBV29-1; 7 nucleotides align to TRBD1. Germline loops: CDR1 SQVTM, CDR2 ANQGSEA. J was trimmed by 4 bases and V by 7 bases; bases with no gene match: 6. The CDR3 runs 12 residues.

The rearrangement uses TRBV2 and TRBJ2-1; 12 nucleotides match TRBD2. Germline V gene lookup returns CDR1 SNHLY and CDR2 FYNNEI. Germline trimming cut 2 bases from V and 9 bases from J; bases unmatched to any gene: 5. This CDR3 is 15 amino acids long. CDR3 protein: CASSELAGGRSEQFF. In nucleotides, the CDR3 is TGTGCCAGCAGTGAACTAGCGGGAGGGCGGAGTGAGCAGTTCTTC.

The chain has TRBV27 and TRBJ2-6, with 8 nucleotides matching TRBD1. Germline lookup yields CDR1 MNHEY and CDR2 SMNVEV (reference sequence). The CDR3 contains 16 residues. V dropped 5 bases and J dropped 0; count of bases not matched to a gene: 3. The CDR3 spells CASSRQGSSGANVLTF. The CDR3 DNA is TGTGCCAGCAGTCGACAGGGGAGCTCTGGGGCCAACGTCCTGACTTTC. Combining the CDR3 with reference TRBV27 and TRBJ2-6 gives the whole variable domain EAQVTQNPRYLITVTGKKLTVTCSQNMNHEYMSWYRQDPGLGLRQIYYSMNVEVTDKGDVPEGYKVSRKEKRNFPLILESPSPNQTSLYFCASSRQGSSGANVLTFGAGSRLTVL.

This clone was seen once. The chain links TRBV14 to TRBJ2-7, with 7 bases lining up with TRBD1. With V trimmed by 3 bases and J by 3 bases, 2 bases remained unmatched. CDR1 and CDR2 from the germline V gene are SGHDN and FVKESK. CDR3 size: 13 residues. As DNA, the CDR3 is TGTGCCAGCAGCCAGGCAGGGGGCTACGAGCAGTACTTC. Its translation: CASSQAGGYEQYF. Using reference TRBV14 and TRBJ2-7 for the parts outside the CDR3, the full variable domain is EAGVTQFPSHSVIEKGQTVTLRCDPISGHDNLYWYRRVMGKEIKFLLHFVKESKQDESGMPNNRFLAERTGGTYSTLKVQPAELEDSGVYFCASSQAGGYEQYFGPGTRLTVT.

In its sample, this clone was seen once. This chain connects TRBV11-2 to TRBJ1-2; TRBD1 matches 8 bases. Looked up from germline, CDR1 is SGHAT and CDR2 is FQNNGV. V lost 1 base to trimming and J lost 7 bases; unmatched junction nucleotides: 5. This CDR3 is built from 14 residues. CDR3 coding DNA: TGTGCCAGCAGCTTAGCCACAGGGGGGTCTGGCTACACCTTC. Protein: CASSLATGGSGYTF. The full variable domain, in which reference TRBV11-2 and TRBJ1-2 provide the parts outside the CDR3, is EAGVAQSPRYKIIEKRQSVAFWCNPISGHATLYWYQQILGQGPKLLIQFQNNGVVDDSQLPKDRFSAERLKGVDSTLKIQPAKLEDSAVYLCASSLATGGSGYTFGSGTRLTVV.

Only one count was recorded for this clone. The genes are TRBV7-3 and TRBJ2-5; TRBD1 is a possible D gene (5 bases). This CDR3 spans 15 amino acids. CDR1 is SGHTA and CDR2 is FQGTGA in the germline V gene. Trimming stripped 5 bases from V and 5 bases from J, with 18 bases between. CDR3 sequence (DNA): TGTGCCAGCAGCCCCCAGGGTTACTTCGGTGAGACCCAGTACTTC. Amino acid sequence: CASSPQGYFGETQYF.

In this sample, this clone turned up a few times. The V gene is TRBV27, the J gene TRBJ2-7; D is possibly TRBD1 (6 bases). The germline gives CDR1 MNHEY, CDR2 SMNVEV (reference sequence). This CDR3 is 10 amino acids long. V was pared by 0 bases and J by 12 bases, with 6 bases between. As DNA, the CDR3 is TGTGCCAGCAGTTTATCGACAGGGTACTTC. Amino acid sequence: CASSLSTGYF.

This chain joins TRBV12-3 or TRBV12-4 and TRBJ2-3; 7 bases fit TRBD2. There are 13 residues in the CDR3. J gave up 3 bases and V 6 bases, and 3 bases lay outside the gene matches. The CDR3 loop reads CASRGGSTDTQYF. The CDR3 DNA sequence: TGTGCCAGCAGGGGGGGGAGTACAGATACGCAGTATTTT.

V and J are TRBV7-9 and TRBJ1-5, with a weak D call TRBD1 (6 bases). The CDR3 totals 15 residues. Trimming took 1 base from V and 2 from J, leaving 9 bases between them. Germline CDR1 SEHNR, CDR2 FQNEAQ (reference sequence). CDR3 bases: TGTGCCAGCAGCTTAGGGGCAGGGGGCAATCAGCCCCAGCATTTT. Encoded protein: CASSLGAGGNQPQHF.